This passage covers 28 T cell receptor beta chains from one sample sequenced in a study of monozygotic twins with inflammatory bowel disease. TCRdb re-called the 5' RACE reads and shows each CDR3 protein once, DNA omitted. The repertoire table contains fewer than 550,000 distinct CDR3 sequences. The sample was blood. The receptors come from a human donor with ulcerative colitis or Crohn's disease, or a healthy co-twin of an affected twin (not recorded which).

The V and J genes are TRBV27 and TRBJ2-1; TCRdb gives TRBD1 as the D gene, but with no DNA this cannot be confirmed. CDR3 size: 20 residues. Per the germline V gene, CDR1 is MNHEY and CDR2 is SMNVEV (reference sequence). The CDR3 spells CASSSPWGAGLSSGSNEQFF.

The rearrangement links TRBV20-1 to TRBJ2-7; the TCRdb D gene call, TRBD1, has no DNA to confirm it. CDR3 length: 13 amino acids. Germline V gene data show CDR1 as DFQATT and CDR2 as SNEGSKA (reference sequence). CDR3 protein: CSAFPLGAYEQYF.

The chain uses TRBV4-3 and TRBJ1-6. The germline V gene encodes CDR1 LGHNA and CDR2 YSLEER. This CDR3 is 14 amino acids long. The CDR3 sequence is CASSQGVGNSPLHF.

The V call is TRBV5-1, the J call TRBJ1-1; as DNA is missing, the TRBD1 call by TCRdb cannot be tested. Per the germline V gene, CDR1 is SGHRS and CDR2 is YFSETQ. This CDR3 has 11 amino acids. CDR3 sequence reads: CASSRGDEAFF.

The CDR3: CASSLPRTPGVEQFF. The V and J genes are TRBV5-8 and TRBJ2-1; lacking DNA, the TRBD1 call made by TCRdb goes unchecked. This CDR3 is built from 15 residues. Per the germline V gene, CDR1 is SGHTS and CDR2 is YDEGEE.

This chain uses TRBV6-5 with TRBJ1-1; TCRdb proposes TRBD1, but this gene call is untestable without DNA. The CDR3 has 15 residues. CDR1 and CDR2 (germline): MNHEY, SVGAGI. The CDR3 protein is CASSYRGSGNTEAFF.

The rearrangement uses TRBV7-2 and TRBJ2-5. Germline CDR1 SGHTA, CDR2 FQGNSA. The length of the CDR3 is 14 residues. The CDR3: CASNIAGQQETQYF. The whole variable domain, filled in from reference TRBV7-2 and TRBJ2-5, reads GAGVSQSPSNKVTEKGKDVELRCDPISGHTALYWYRQSLGQGLEFLIYFQGNSAPDKSGLPSDRFSAERTGGSVSTLTIQRTQQEDSAVYLCASNIAGQQETQYFGPGTRLLVL.

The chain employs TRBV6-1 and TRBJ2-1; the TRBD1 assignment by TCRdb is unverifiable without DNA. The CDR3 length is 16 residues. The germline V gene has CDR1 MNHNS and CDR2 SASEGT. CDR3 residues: CASSLTPGVLANEQFF.

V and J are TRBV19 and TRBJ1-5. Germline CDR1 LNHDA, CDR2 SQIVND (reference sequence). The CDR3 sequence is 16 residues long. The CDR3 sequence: CASSIRPQLGNQPQHF.

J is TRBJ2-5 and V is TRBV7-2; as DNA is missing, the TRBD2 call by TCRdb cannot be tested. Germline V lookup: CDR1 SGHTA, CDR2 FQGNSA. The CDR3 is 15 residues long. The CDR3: CASSLFGLHGETQYF.

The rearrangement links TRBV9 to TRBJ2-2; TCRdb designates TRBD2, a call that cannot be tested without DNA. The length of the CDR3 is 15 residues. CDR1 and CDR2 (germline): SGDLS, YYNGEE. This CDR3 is CASSVDGRATGELFF.

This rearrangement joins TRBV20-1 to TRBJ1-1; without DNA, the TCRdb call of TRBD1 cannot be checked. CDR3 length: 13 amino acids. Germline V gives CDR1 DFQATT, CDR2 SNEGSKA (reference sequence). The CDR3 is CSASEGGAPEAFF.

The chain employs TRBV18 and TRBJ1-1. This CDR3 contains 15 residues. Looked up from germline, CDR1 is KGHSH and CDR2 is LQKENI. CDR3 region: CASSPVRFMNTEAFF.

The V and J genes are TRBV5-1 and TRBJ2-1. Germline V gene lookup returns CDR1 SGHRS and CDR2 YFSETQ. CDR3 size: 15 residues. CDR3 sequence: CASRLAYNLYNEQFF.

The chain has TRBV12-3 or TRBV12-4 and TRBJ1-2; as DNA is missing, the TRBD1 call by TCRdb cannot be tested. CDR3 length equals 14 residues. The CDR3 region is CATLTGDPNYGYTF.

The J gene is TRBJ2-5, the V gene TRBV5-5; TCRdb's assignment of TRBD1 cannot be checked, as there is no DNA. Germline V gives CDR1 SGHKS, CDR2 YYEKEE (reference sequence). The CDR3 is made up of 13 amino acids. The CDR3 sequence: CASSFTGEETQYF.

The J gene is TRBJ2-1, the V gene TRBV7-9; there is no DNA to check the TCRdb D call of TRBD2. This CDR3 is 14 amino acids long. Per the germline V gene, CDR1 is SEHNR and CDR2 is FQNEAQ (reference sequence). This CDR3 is CASSPTSENNEQFF.

CDR3 amino acids: CASSVAVGRGEPGELFF. The J gene is TRBJ2-2, the V gene TRBV9; the TCRdb call, TRBD1, lacks DNA for checking. The CDR3 sequence is 17 residues long. Germline CDR1 SGDLS, CDR2 YYNGEE. The complete variable domain, with remaining parts taken from reference TRBV9 and TRBJ2-2, reads DSGVTQTPKHLITATGQRVTLRCSPRSGDLSVYWYQQSLDQGLQFLIQYYNGEERAKGNILERFSAQQFPDLHSELNLSSLELGDSALYFCASSVAVGRGEPGELFFGEGSRLTVL.

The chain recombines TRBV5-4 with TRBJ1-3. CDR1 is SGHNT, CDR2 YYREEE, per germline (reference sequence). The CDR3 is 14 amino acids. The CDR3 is CASSSGTTGNTIYF.

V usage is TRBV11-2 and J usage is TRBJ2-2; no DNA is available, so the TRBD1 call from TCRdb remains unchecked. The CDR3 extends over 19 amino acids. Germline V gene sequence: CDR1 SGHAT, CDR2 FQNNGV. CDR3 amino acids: CASSLGATWGQTDTGELFF.

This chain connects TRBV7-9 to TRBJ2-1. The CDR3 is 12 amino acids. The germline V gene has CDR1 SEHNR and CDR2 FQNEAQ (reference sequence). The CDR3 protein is CASSTIANEQFF.

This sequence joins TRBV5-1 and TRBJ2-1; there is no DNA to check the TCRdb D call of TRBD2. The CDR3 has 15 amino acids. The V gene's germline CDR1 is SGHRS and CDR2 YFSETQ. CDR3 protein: CASSLEIAGVGEQFF.

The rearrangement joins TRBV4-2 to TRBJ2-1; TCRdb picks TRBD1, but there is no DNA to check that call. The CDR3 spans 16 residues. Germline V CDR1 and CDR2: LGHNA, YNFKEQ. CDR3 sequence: CASSQDLGGGGNEQFF.

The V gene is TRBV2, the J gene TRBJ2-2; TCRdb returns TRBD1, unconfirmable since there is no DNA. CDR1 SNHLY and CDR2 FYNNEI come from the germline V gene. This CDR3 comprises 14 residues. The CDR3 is CASRTGGNSGELFF.

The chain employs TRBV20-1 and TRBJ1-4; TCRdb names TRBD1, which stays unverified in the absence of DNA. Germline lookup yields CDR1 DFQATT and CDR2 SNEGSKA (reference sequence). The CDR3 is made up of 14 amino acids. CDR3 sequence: CSAREGGAAGELFF.

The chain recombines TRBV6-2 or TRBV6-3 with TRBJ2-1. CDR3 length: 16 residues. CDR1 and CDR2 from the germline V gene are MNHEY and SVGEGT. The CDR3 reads CASSYSGSIVYNEQFF.

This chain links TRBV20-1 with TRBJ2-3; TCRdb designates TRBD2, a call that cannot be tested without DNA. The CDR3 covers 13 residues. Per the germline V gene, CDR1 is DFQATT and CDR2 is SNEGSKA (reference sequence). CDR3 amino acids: CSANRAPTDTQYF.

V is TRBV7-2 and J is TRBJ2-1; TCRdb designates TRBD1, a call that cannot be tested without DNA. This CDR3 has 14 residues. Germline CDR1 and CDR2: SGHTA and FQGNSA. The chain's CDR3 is CASRPGGAYNEQFF.